This T cell receptor (beta chain) came from a study of T cells in Graves' hyperthyroidism and ophthalmopathy. This clonotype was seen ten or more times. From RNA transcripts, TCR beta CDR3 regions were amplified. The HTBI set primed first-round TCR CDR3 RT-PCR. Using its own MiXCR run on the multiplex PCR reads, TCRdb lists one record per CDR3 protein. The table includes hundreds of thousands of distinct CDR3 sequences, 22% detected once. Per the germline V gene, CDR1 is SGHAT and CDR2 is FQDESV (reference sequence). With 5 bases clipped from V and 0 bases from J, the junction kept 6 bases outside the gene matches. The CDR3 runs 15 residues.

The sequenced sample was blood. This clonotype was obtained from a woman aged 70-85 years with Graves' ophthalmopathy. The chain employs TRBV11-1 and TRBJ2-7; 8 bases align to TRBD1. The CDR3 nucleotides are TGTGCCAGCAGCCAATGGACAGGGTCCTCCTACGAGCAGTACTTC. Encoded protein: CASSQWTGSSYEQYF.